This TCR beta chain was sequenced during a study of blood T cells in healthy people across ages. Whole-study findings and limits: Possibly, changes in expanded clonotypes were confounded because donor CMV status was unknown. Unsorted PBMCs ruled out conclusive naive versus antigen-experienced comparison.

The sample holds a few counts of this clonotype. Its antigen is as yet unknown. Through a sample-barcoded 5' primer and a J-beta primer mix, a second PCR was run for about 6 to 11 cycles. Each cDNA molecule, via a template-switch adaptor with 12 random nucleotides, was tagged. TCRdb reprocessed the 5' RACE reads with MiXCR, giving one entry per CDR3 protein. This sample carries some 1,800,000 distinct CDR3 sequences, 30% to 40% of them seen once, and the ten largest clones take approximately 22%. This receptor was obtained from a human donor in good health. Input material: blood.

This CDR3 reads CATSHLRKRGYPSEQYF. CDR3 in DNA: TGTGCCACCAGCCACCTCAGGAAGCGGGGGTACCCCTCCGAGCAGTACTTC. The chain combines TRBV15 with TRBJ2-7, with 8 positions matching TRBD2. The CDR3 is made up of 17 amino acids. Germline V gene sequence: CDR1 LNHNV, CDR2 YYDKDF (reference sequence). After removal of 5 bases from V and 6 bases from J, the junction contained 18 bases not matched to a gene. The variable domain in full, completed from reference TRBV15 and TRBJ2-7, reads DAMVIQNPRYQVTQFGKPVTLSCSQTLNHNVMYWYQQKSSQAPKLLFHYYDKDFNNEADTPDNFQSRRPNTSFCFLDIRSPGLGDTAMYLCATSHLRKRGYPSEQYFGPGTRLTVT.